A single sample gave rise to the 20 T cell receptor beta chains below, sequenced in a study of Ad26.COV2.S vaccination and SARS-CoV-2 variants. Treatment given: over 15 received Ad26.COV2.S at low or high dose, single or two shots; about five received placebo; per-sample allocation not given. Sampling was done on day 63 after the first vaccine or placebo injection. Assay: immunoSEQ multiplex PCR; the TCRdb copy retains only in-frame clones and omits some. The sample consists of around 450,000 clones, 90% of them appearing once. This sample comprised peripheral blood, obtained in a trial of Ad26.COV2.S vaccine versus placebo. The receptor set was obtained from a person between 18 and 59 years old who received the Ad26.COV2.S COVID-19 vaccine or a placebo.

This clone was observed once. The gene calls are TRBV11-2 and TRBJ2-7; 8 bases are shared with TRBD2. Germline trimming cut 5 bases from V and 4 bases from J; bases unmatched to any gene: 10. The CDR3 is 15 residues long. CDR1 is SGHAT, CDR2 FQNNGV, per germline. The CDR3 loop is CASSQTPAGVYEQYF. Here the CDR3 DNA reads TGTGCCAGCAGCCAGACGCCAGCGGGAGTTTACGAGCAGTACTTC.

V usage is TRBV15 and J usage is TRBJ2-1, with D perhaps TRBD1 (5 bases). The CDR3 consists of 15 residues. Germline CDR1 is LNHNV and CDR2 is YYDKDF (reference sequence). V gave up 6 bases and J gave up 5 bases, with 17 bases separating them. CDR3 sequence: CATRDLRGGNNEQFF. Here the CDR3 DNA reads TGTGCCACCAGGGACCTAAGGGGTGGAAACAATGAGCAGTTCTTC.

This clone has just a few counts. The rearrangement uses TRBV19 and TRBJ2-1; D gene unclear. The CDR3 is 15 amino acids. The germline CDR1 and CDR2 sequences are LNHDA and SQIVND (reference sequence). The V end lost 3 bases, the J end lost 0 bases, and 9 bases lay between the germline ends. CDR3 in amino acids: CASSMVPSSYNEQFF. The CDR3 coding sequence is TGTGCCAGTAGTATGGTCCCGAGCTCCTACAATGAGCAGTTCTTC.

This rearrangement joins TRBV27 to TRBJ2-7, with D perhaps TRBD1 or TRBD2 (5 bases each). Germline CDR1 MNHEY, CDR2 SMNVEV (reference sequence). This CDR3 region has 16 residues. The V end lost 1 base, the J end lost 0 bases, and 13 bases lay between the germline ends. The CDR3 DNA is TGTGCCAGCAGTTTATTAGGGACCCAAGGCTCCTACGAGCAGTACTTC. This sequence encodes CASSLLGTQGSYEQYF.

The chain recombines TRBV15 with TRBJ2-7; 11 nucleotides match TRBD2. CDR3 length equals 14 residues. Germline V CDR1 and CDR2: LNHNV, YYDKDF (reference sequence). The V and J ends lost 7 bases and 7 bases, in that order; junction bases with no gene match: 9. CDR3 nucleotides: TGTGCCACCAACGGGCCTAGCGGGAGGAGTGAGCAGTACTTC. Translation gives CATNGPSGRSEQYF.

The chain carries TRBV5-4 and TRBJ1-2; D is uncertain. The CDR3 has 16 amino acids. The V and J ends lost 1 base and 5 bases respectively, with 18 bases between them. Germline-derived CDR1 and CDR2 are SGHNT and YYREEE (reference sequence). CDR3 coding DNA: TGTGCCAGCAGCTTGACCGGGCGCCGCCCTCCTTATGGCTACACCTTC. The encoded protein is CASSLTGRRPPYGYTF.

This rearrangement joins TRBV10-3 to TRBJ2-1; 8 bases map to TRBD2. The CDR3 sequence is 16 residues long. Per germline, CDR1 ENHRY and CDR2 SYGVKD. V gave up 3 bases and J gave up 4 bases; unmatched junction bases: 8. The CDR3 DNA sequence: TGTGCCATCAGTGACGCCAGCGGGAGCAAATACAATGAGCAGTTCTTC. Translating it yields CAISDASGSKYNEQFF.

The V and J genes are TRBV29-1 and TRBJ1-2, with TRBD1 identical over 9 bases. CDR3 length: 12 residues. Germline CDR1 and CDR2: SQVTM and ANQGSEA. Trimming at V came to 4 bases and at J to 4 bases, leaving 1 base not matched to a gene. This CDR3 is CSVGGQGYGYTF. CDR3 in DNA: TGCAGCGTTGGGGGACAGGGCTATGGCTACACCTTC.

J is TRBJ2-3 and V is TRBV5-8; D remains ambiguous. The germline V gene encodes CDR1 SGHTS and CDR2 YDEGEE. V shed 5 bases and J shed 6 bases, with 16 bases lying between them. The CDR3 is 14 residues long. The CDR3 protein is CASRLTAVSDTQYF. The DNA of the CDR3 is TGTGCCAGCAGATTGACTGCGGTCTCGGATACGCAGTATTTT.

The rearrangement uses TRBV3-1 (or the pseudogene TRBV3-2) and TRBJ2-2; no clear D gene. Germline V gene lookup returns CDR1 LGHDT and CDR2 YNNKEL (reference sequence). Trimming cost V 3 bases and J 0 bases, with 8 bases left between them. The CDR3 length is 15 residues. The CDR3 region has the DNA TGTGCCAGCAGCCACCGACCGGCGAACACCGGGGAGCTGTTTTTT. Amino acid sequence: CASSHRPANTGELFF.

The CDR3: CASSPLAGGELFF. The CDR3 DNA reads TGTGCCAGCAGCCCCCTAGCGGGAGGGGAGCTGTTTTTT. V and J are TRBV7-6 and TRBJ2-2; 9 bases are shared with TRBD2. This CDR3 has 13 amino acids. The V and J ends lost 5 bases and 8 bases, in that order; junction bases with no gene match: 3. Germline V gene data show CDR1 as SGHVS and CDR2 as FNYEAQ.

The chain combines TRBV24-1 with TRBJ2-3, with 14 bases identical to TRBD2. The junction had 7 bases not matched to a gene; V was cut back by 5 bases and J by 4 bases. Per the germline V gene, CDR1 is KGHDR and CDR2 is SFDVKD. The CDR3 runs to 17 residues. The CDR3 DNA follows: TGTGCCACCAGTGCGACTAGCGGGAGGGTCTTGGCAGATACGCAGTATTTT. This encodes CATSATSGRVLADTQYF.

DNA for the CDR3: TGTGCCAGCAGCAGACTAGCGGTATACCAAGAGACCCAGTACTTC. Its translation: CASSRLAVYQETQYF. The chain joins TRBV6-5 to TRBJ2-5; 9 nucleotides agree with TRBD2. V shed 6 bases, J shed 0 bases, and the junction held 5 bases outside the gene matches. CDR3 length: 15 amino acids. Germline V gene sequence: CDR1 MNHEY, CDR2 SVGAGI.

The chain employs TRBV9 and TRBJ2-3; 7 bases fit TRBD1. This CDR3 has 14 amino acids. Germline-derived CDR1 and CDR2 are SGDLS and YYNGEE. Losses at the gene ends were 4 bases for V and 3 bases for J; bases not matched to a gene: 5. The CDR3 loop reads CASSPRDRTDTQYF. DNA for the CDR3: TGTGCCAGCAGCCCTCGGGACAGAACAGATACGCAGTATTTT.

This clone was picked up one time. CDR3 sequence: CASSLEAATGYGYTF. The CDR3 region has the DNA TGTGCCAGCAGCTTAGAGGCAGCCACGGGCTATGGCTACACCTTC. The gene calls are TRBV7-6 and TRBJ1-2; D not resolved. The V end lost 1 base, the J end lost 4 bases, and 13 bases lay between the germline ends. This CDR3 comprises 15 residues. The germline gives CDR1 SGHVS, CDR2 FNYEAQ.

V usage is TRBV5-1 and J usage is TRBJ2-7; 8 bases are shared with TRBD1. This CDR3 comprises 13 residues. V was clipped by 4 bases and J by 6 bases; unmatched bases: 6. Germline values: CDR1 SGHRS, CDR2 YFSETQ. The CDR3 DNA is TGCGCCAGCAGCCCCTCGACAGGGGTCGAGCAGTACTTC. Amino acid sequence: CASSPSTGVEQYF.

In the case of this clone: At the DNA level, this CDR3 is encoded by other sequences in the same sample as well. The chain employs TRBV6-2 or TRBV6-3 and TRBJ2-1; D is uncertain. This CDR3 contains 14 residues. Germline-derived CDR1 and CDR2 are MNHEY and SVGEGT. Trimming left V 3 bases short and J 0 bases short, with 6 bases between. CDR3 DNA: TGTGCCAGCAGTTATCTAGACTCCTACAATGAGCAGTTCTTC. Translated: CASSYLDSYNEQFF.

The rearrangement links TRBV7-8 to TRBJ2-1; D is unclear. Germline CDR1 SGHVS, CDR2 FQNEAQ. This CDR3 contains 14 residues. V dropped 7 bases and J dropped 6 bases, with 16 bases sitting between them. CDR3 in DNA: TGTGCCAGCACCCTTGTTGGCCCAGGCAATGAGCAGTTCTTC. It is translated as CASTLVGPGNEQFF.

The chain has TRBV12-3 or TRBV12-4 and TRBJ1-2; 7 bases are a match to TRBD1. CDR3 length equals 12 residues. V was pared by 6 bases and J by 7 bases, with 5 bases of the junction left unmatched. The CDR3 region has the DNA TGTGCCAGCAGCCAAGACAGGGTTGGCTACACCTTC. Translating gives CASSQDRVGYTF.

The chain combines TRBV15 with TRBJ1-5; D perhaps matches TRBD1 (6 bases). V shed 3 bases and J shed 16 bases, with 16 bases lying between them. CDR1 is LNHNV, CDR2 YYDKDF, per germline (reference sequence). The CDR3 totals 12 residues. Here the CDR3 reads CATSSETGNQHF. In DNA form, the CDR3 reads TGTGCCACCAGCAGCGAAACAGGGAACCAACATTTT.